One sample yielded the 30 T cell receptor beta chains listed below, sequenced in a study of T-cell reconstitution after alpha-beta-depleted transplantation in children. Unique molecular identifiers were incorporated during preparation of the TCRbeta library. A single record per CDR3 protein comes from TCRdb applying MiXCR to the PCR reads. Of hundreds of thousands of distinct CDR3 sequences listed, approximately 12% were seen once; the top ten hold roughly 2.3%. This sample comprised PBMCs, mostly from graft donor cells, obtained 360 days after TCRalphabeta/CD19-depleted stem cell transplant. The receptor source for this set is a male patient aged 10 to 17 who had a stem cell transplant for acute myeloid leukemia, so the T cells may come from the graft donor.

At least ten counts were recorded for this clonotype. This sequence joins TRBV12-3 or TRBV12-4 and TRBJ2-7; 9 bases agree with TRBD1. CDR3 length: 15 residues. J lost 4 bases, V lost 4 bases, and 8 bases had no gene match. The CDR3 here is CASSSYRGLGYEQYF. The DNA for the CDR3 is TGTGCCAGCAGTTCCTACAGGGGGCTGGGGTACGAGCAGTACTTC.

This clonotype was recorded at least ten times. The rearrangement links TRBV12-3 or TRBV12-4 to TRBJ2-2; 11 bases align to TRBD1. Germline trimming cut 5 bases from V and 5 bases from J; bases unmatched to any gene: 10. The CDR3 covers 17 residues. DNA of the CDR3: TGTGCCAGCAGTCGGGGTGGACAGGGGGCGTGGACCGGGGAGCTGTTTTTT. This codes for CASSRGGQGAWTGELFF.

The sample holds a few counts of this clonotype. The chain links TRBV5-1 to TRBJ2-1; 7 bases line up with TRBD2. After removal of 4 bases from V and 6 bases from J, the junction contained 10 bases not matched to a gene. The germline V gene has CDR1 SGHRS and CDR2 YFSETQ. This CDR3 spans 15 amino acids. The CDR3 nucleotides are TGCGCCAGCAGCCAGGCTGCAGGGAGGGTCAATGAGCAGTTCTTC. Translating it yields CASSQAAGRVNEQFF.

This clonotype was counted only a few times. This rearrangement joins TRBV12-3 or TRBV12-4 to TRBJ1-1; no clear D gene. The CDR3 is 13 amino acids. Trimming cost V 3 bases and J 6 bases, with 11 bases left between them. CDR3 protein: CASSFDPSAEAFF. The CDR3 DNA sequence: TGTGCCAGCAGTTTCGACCCCTCAGCTGAAGCTTTCTTT.

This clonotype was detected a few times. The chain's CDR3 is CATGGPLGDTQYF. Here the CDR3 DNA reads TGTGCCACTGGGGGCCCCCTAGGGGATACGCAGTATTTT. J is TRBJ2-3 and V is TRBV10-3; tentatively, D is TRBD1 (6 bases). Trimming stripped 10 bases from V and 6 bases from J, with 17 bases between. Germline assignment: CDR1 ENHRY and CDR2 SYGVKD. The CDR3 consists of 13 residues.

The chain carries TRBV6-1 and TRBJ2-1; a possible D gene is TRBD1 (6 bases). CDR1 and CDR2 from the germline V gene are MNHNS and SASEGT. V was clipped by 10 bases and J by 4 bases, with 14 bases between them. The length of the CDR3 is 13 residues. The CDR3 nucleotides are TGTGCCACCACAGGGAGTTTATACAATGAGCAGTTCTTC. Its protein product is CATTGSLYNEQFF.

The rearrangement uses TRBV29-1 and TRBJ2-7, with TRBD2 identical over 9 bases. The V and J ends lost 6 bases and 6 bases, in that order; junction bases with no gene match: 15. CDR3 length: 15 residues. The germline CDR1 and CDR2 sequences are SQVTM and ANQGSEA. CDR3 sequence: CSVLPGREGFGEQYF. CDR3 coding DNA: TGCAGCGTCCTACCAGGGCGGGAGGGCTTCGGCGAGCAGTACTTC.

This clonotype showed up just a few times. The chain couples TRBV27 to TRBJ2-1, with D tentatively TRBD1 or TRBD2 (6 bases each). The length of the CDR3 is 15 residues. The V gene lost 6 bases and the J gene lost 0 bases, with 12 bases spanning the gap. Germline loops: CDR1 MNHEY, CDR2 SMNVEV (reference sequence). As DNA, the CDR3 is TGTGCCAGCAGCCGCGGGACAATCTCCTACAATGAGCAGTTCTTC. It is translated as CASSRGTISYNEQFF.

This clonotype was seen at least ten times. The chain carries TRBV6-2 or TRBV6-3 and TRBJ2-3; D might be TRBD2 (5 bases). The V end was cut by 3 bases, the J end by 1 base, with 14 bases between. CDR3 length equals 16 residues. Germline V CDR1 and CDR2: MNHEY, SVGEGT. CDR3 sequence reads: CASSYVGSFGTDTQYF. The CDR3 coding sequence is TGTGCCAGCAGTTATGTGGGGAGTTTTGGCACAGATACGCAGTATTTT.

DNA of the CDR3: TGTGCCTGGAGTGTTGGTGTACTAGCGGGAGGCTCCGGGGATACGCAGTATTTT. As protein: CAWSVGVLAGGSGDTQYF. The chain joins TRBV30 to TRBJ2-3, with 12 nucleotides matching TRBD2. V trimming: 0 bases; J trimming: 6 bases; junction bases outside the gene matches: 13. Germline V gene lookup returns CDR1 GTSNPN and CDR2 SVGIG (reference sequence). The CDR3 is 18 amino acids.

The chain couples TRBV29-1 to TRBJ2-1; D ambiguous. The CDR3 sequence is 12 residues long. Trimming left V 4 bases short and J 5 bases short, with 9 bases between. From germline, CDR1 is SQVTM and CDR2 ANQGSEA. The CDR3 loop is CSVGSVNNEQFF. The CDR3, as DNA: TGCAGCGTTGGCAGCGTAAACAATGAGCAGTTCTTC.

This clonotype was seen ten or more times. V and J are TRBV7-9 and TRBJ1-4, with 7 bases that match TRBD1. The length of the CDR3 is 13 residues. With 5 bases clipped from V and 8 bases from J, the junction kept 5 bases outside the gene matches. Germline-derived CDR1 and CDR2 are SEHNR and FQNEAQ (reference sequence). The CDR3 loop reads CASSTSDREKLFF. As DNA, the CDR3 is TGTGCCAGCAGCACTTCGGACAGGGAAAAACTGTTTTTT.

This clonotype has at least ten counts. The chain has TRBV29-1 and TRBJ2-7, with 10 bases matching TRBD1. This CDR3 has 13 amino acids. V shed 6 bases and J 6 bases; nucleotides not matched to a gene: 8. Germline V gene data show CDR1 as SQVTM and CDR2 as ANQGSEA. The CDR3 loop is CSVQRQGAGEQYF. The DNA of the CDR3 is TGCAGCGTCCAAAGACAGGGGGCTGGCGAGCAGTACTTC.

In this sample, this clonotype turned up a few times. J is TRBJ1-5 and V is TRBV11-2, with TRBD1 matching over 11 bases. V trimming: 5 bases; J trimming: 4 bases; junction bases outside the gene matches: 4. The CDR3 spans 15 residues. Germline V gene sequence: CDR1 SGHAT, CDR2 FQNNGV. The DNA of the CDR3 is TGTGCCAGCAGCACTGGACAGGGGGCGAATCAGCCCCAGCATTTT. It codes for CASSTGQGANQPQHF.

Many counts were recorded for this clonotype. The CDR3 region is CASSLGLAGYEQFF. CDR3 nucleotides: TGTGCCAGCAGCTTGGGACTAGCGGGCTATGAGCAGTTCTTC. The V call is TRBV9, the J call TRBJ2-1, with 12 bases aligning to TRBD2. CDR1 is SGDLS and CDR2 is YYNGEE in the germline V gene. Germline trimming cut 4 bases from V and 8 bases from J; bases unmatched to any gene: 4. The CDR3 length is 14 residues.

The V call is TRBV6-6, the J call TRBJ1-1; no clear D. Trimming took 6 bases from V and 7 from J, leaving 12 bases between them. The germline V gene has CDR1 MNHNY and CDR2 SVGAGI (reference sequence). This CDR3 has 12 amino acids. CDR3 sequence reads: CASRPGRLEAFF. The CDR3 bases are TGTGCCAGCAGGCCCGGACGGCTTGAAGCTTTCTTT.

The J gene is TRBJ2-3, the V gene TRBV14; 8 nucleotides agree with TRBD2. Trimming took 2 bases from V and 5 from J; bases not matched to a gene: 3. Germline loops: CDR1 SGHDN, CDR2 FVKESK. This CDR3 has 14 residues. This CDR3 reads CASSQRAGGDTQYF. The CDR3 nucleotides read TGTGCCAGCAGCCAACGGGCGGGAGGAGATACGCAGTATTTT. The whole variable domain, remainder taken from reference TRBV14 and TRBJ2-3, is EAGVTQFPSHSVIEKGQTVTLRCDPISGHDNLYWYRRVMGKEIKFLLHFVKESKQDESGMPNNRFLAERTGGTYSTLKVQPAELEDSGVYFCASSQRAGGDTQYFGPGTRLTVL.

This clonotype was observed a handful of times. The CDR3 DNA reads as TGTGCCAGCAGCTTAGCGGGAGCGGGAGGGCCAAGAGAGCAGTTCTTC. It yields the protein CASSLAGAGGPREQFF. The chain combines TRBV7-2 with TRBJ2-1; 10 bases match TRBD2. The ends lost 0 bases at V and 10 bases at J; junction bases unmatched: 9. Germline V gives CDR1 SGHTA, CDR2 FQGNSA. CDR3 length equals 16 residues.

The sample holds a few counts of this clonotype. In DNA, the CDR3 is TGTGCCAGCAGTTGGCGGAGCACAGATACGCAGTATTTT. Amino acid sequence: CASSWRSTDTQYF. V is TRBV27 and J is TRBJ2-3; no reliable D call. This CDR3 contains 13 residues. The V end was cut by 4 bases, the J end by 0 bases, with 5 bases between. Germline V lookup: CDR1 MNHEY, CDR2 SMNVEV (reference sequence).

This clonotype was detected many times. This rearrangement joins TRBV5-1 to TRBJ2-1, with 11 bases that match TRBD2. The V gene end was trimmed by 4 bases and the J gene end by 4 bases; junction bases not matched to a gene: 1. Per germline, CDR1 SGHRS and CDR2 YFSETQ. The length of the CDR3 is 14 residues. CDR3 DNA: TGCGCCAGCAGCGGGACTAGCGGTTACAATGAGCAGTTCTTC. It codes for CASSGTSGYNEQFF.

This clonotype occurred a few times. The gene calls are TRBV30 and TRBJ1-4; D is unclear. CDR3 length: 14 residues. Trimming took off 2 bases at V and 0 bases at J, with 7 bases between the two ends. Germline loops: CDR1 GTSNPN, CDR2 SVGIG (reference sequence). The CDR3 DNA reads as TGTGCCTGGAGTATCGGCGCAACTAATGAAAAACTGTTTTTT. This encodes CAWSIGATNEKLFF.

This clonotype occurred many times. This chain links TRBV24-1 with TRBJ2-2, with unresolved D. Deletions cut 5 bases from V and 6 bases from J, with 12 bases between. The CDR3 totals 14 residues. CDR1 KGHDR and CDR2 SFDVKD come from the germline V gene. The CDR3 DNA reads TGTGCCACCAGTGTTGGCAGTCTACCCGGGGAGCTGTTTTTT. Its protein product is CATSVGSLPGELFF.

The table lists this clonotype with many counts. The chain uses TRBV6-5 and TRBJ2-7, with D hard to call. CDR1 and CDR2 (germline): MNHEY, SVGAGI. The CDR3 has 14 residues. Trimming pared 0 bases from V and 8 bases from J, leaving 14 bases between. The chain's CDR3 is CASSYSISGPKQYF. CDR3 nucleotide sequence: TGTGCCAGCAGTTACTCGATCTCCGGTCCGAAGCAGTACTTC.

This clonotype has a handful of counts. The V gene is TRBV4-2, the J gene TRBJ2-1; TRBD1 agrees at 9 bases. The V gene end was trimmed by 4 bases and the J gene end by 7 bases; junction bases not matched to a gene: 8. CDR1 and CDR2 from the germline V gene are LGHNA and YNFKEQ. The CDR3 has 15 amino acids. The DNA of the CDR3 is TGTGCCAGCAGCCCCTGGACAGGGGACGTAAATGAGCAGTTCTTC. It yields the protein CASSPWTGDVNEQFF.

The rearrangement uses TRBV20-1 and TRBJ2-3, with 8 bases aligning to TRBD2. CDR3 length: 19 residues. V was pared by 3 bases and J by 1 base, with 18 bases of the junction left unmatched. The germline CDR1 and CDR2 sequences are DFQATT and SNEGSKA (reference sequence). The CDR3 is CSASGGNKGTSGGTDTQYF. Here the CDR3 DNA reads TGCAGTGCTAGCGGGGGGAACAAGGGTACTAGCGGAGGCACAGATACGCAGTATTTT.

This clonotype was recorded a few times. The chain is built from TRBV29-1 and TRBJ1-2, with 7 bases matching TRBD1. The CDR3 runs 20 residues. CDR1 SQVTM and CDR2 ANQGSEA come from the germline V gene. After removal of 6 bases from V and 4 bases from J, the junction contained 29 bases not matched to a gene. CDR3 sequence reads: CSVLTGRDIVKHTMTYGYTF. The CDR3 DNA is TGCAGCGTGCTGACAGGGCGGGATATCGTCAAGCATACTATGACCTATGGCTACACCTTC.

This clonotype was counted ten times or more. The chain uses TRBV4-3 and TRBJ1-1, with D possibly being TRBD1 (5 bases). The CDR3 contains 15 residues. The germline V gene encodes CDR1 LGHNA and CDR2 YSLEER. V lost 4 bases and J lost 4, with 16 bases in between. Here the CDR3 reads CASSPEGPGSTEAFF. The CDR3 DNA is TGCGCCAGCAGCCCCGAGGGGCCGGGGAGCACTGAAGCTTTCTTT.

This clonotype was seen only a few times. The chain recombines TRBV28 with TRBJ1-3; no firm D call. V was clipped by 8 bases and J by 0 bases, with 14 bases between them. Germline V gene sequence: CDR1 MDHEN, CDR2 SYDVKM. This CDR3 contains 15 residues. CDR3 residues: CASWLRSSSGNTIYF. CDR3 DNA: TGTGCCAGCTGGCTCCGGTCTTCCTCTGGAAACACCATATATTTT.

This clonotype turned up a few times. The chain couples TRBV20-1 to TRBJ2-7; maybe TRBD2 (5 bases). Germline V CDR1 and CDR2: DFQATT, SNEGSKA (reference sequence). The germline V and J ends were trimmed by 6 bases and 3 bases, with 21 bases remaining between them. The CDR3 is 15 residues long. The CDR3 sequence: CSATPRTPFLYEQYF. The CDR3, as DNA: TGCAGTGCAACCCCACGGACTCCGTTCCTCTACGAGCAGTACTTC.

J is TRBJ1-5 and V is TRBV4-3, with D perhaps TRBD1 (5 bases). V was trimmed by 1 base and J by 5 bases, leaving 12 bases between them. This CDR3 is 15 amino acids long. The germline CDR1 and CDR2 sequences are LGHNA and YSLEER. The CDR3 loop reads CASSQAPGVDQPQHF. DNA for the CDR3: TGCGCCAGCAGCCAAGCTCCGGGGGTCGATCAGCCCCAGCATTTT.